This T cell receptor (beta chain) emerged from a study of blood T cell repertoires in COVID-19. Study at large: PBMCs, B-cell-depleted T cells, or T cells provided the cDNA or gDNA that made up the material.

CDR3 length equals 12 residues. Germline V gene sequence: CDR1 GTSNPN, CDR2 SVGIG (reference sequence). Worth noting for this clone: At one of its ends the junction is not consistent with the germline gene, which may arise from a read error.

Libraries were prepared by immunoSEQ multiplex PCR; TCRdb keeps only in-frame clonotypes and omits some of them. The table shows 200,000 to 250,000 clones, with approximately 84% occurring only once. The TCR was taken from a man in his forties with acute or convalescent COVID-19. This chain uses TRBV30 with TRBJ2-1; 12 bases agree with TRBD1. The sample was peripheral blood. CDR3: CAWSGDRGHQVF. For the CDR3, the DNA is TGTGCCTGGAGTGGGGACAGGGGGCATCAGGTCTTC. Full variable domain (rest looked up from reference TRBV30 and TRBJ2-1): SQTIHQWPATLVQPVGSPLSLECTVEGTSNPNLYWYRQAAGRGLQLLFYSVGIGQISSEVPQNLSASRPQDRQFILSSKKLLLSDSGFYLCAWSGDRGHQVFGPGTRLTVL.